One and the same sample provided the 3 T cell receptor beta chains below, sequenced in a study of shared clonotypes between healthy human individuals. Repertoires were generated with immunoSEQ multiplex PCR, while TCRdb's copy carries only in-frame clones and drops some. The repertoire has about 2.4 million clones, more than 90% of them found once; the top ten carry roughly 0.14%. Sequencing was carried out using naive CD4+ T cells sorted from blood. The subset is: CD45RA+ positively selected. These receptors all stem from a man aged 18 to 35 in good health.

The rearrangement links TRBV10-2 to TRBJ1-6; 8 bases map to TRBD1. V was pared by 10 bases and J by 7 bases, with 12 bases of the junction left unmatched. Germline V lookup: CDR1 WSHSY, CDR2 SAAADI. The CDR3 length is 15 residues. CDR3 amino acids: CATTGGTVNNSPLHF. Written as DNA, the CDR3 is TGCGCCACCACAGGGGGGACAGTAAACAATTCACCCCTCCACTTT.

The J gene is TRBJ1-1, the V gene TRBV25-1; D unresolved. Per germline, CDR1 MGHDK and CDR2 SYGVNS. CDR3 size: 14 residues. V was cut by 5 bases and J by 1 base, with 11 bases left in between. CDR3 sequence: CASSQQGWNTEAFF. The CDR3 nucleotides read TGTGCCAGCAGTCAACAAGGATGGAACACTGAAGCTTTCTTT.

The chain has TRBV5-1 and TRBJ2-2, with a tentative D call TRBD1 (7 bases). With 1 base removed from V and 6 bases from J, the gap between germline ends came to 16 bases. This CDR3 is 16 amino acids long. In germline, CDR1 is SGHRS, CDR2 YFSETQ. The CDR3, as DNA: TGCGCCAGCAGCTTGATCGCAGGGGGGCGGTCCGGGGAGCTGTTTTTT. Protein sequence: CASSLIAGGRSGELFF.